Shown below are 13 T cell receptor beta chains from a single sample sequenced in a study of response to subunit inactivated influenza vaccine. Via MiXCR, TCRdb re-called the RT-PCR reads, giving one row per CDR3 protein. The repertoire holds around 480,000 distinct CDR3 sequences, about 15% seen once, with approximately 3% in the top ten. Sequencing used CD4+ T cells sorted from PBMCs, obtained less than 25 months after vaccination. Receptors originate from a man in his fifties or sixties who received an inactivated influenza vaccine.

The chain employs TRBV7-9 and TRBJ1-6, with unresolved D. The germline gives CDR1 SEHNR, CDR2 FQNEAQ (reference sequence). V was shortened by 1 base and J by 7 bases, with 8 bases between the two germline ends. The CDR3 loop spans 14 amino acids. CDR3 in DNA: TGTGCCAGCAGCTTAGTTGGTGGGAATTCACCCCTCCACTTT. It codes for CASSLVGGNSPLHF. Full variable domain (rest looked up from reference TRBV7-9 and TRBJ1-6): DTGVSQNPRHKITKRGQNVTFRCDPISEHNRLYWYRQTLGQGPEFLTYFQNEAQLEKSRLLSDRFSAERPKGSFSTLEIQRTEQGDSAMYLCASSLVGGNSPLHFGNGTRLTVT.

The chain has TRBV21-1 and TRBJ1-4; the D call TRBD1 from the table was never checked on the DNA. TRBV21-1 represents a pseudogene. The CDR3 length is 16 residues. The CDR3, as DNA: TGTGCCAGCAGCAATCCTCCGGGACAGGGGCATGAAAAACTGTTTTTT. Translating gives CASSNPPGQGHEKLFF.

This chain joins TRBV6-2 or TRBV6-3 and TRBJ2-7; a weak D match, TRBD2 (6 bases). CDR1 MNHEY and CDR2 SVGEGT come from the germline V gene. The CDR3 loop spans 14 amino acids. V lost 7 bases, J lost 2 bases, and 15 bases lay in between. CDR3 DNA: TGTGCCAGCACCCCCGGAGGGATCACCTACGAGCAGTACTTC. As protein: CASTPGGITYEQYF.

This clonotype was counted at least ten times. The chain employs TRBV15 and TRBJ2-7; 9 bases fit TRBD1. The J segment lost 3 bases and the V segment lost 1 base, leaving 4 bases of the junction unmatched. The CDR3 totals 15 residues. Germline V gene lookup returns CDR1 LNHNV and CDR2 YYDKDF (reference sequence). The CDR3 DNA is TGTGCCACCAGCAGAGCCGGACAGGGGTTCTACGAGCAGTACTTC. Protein product: CATSRAGQGFYEQYF.

This clonotype was counted ten times or more. This chain links TRBV20-1 with TRBJ1-2; no firm D call. The germline CDR1 and CDR2 sequences are DFQATT and SNEGSKA (reference sequence). The CDR3 extends over 10 amino acids. With 3 bases removed from V and 8 bases from J, the gap between germline ends came to 7 bases. Written as DNA, the CDR3 is TGCAGTGCTAGTACTTCCGGCTACACCTTC. Translation gives CSASTSGYTF.

The chain couples TRBV5-1 to TRBJ1-1; D is ambiguous. This CDR3 has 15 amino acids. V lost 0 bases, J lost 2 bases, and 11 bases lay in between. CDR1 SGHRS and CDR2 YFSETQ come from the germline V gene. This CDR3 reads CASSLEVVANTEAFF. The CDR3 coding sequence is TGCGCCAGCAGCTTGGAGGTTGTAGCTAACACTGAAGCTTTCTTT.

This clonotype was detected once. The rearrangement links TRBV3-1 to TRBJ2-7, with 10 positions matching TRBD1. V lost 4 bases, J lost 4 bases, and 7 bases stayed unmatched. The germline CDR1 and CDR2 sequences are LGHDT and YNNKEL (reference sequence). There are 15 residues in the CDR3. In DNA form, the CDR3 reads TGTGCCAGCAGCCGACCCGGGACAGGGGATTACGAGCAGTACTTC. This encodes CASSRPGTGDYEQYF.

J is TRBJ1-1 and V is TRBV6-1; D gene uncertain. V was trimmed by 6 bases and J by 1 base, leaving 9 bases between them. Germline V lookup: CDR1 MNHNS, CDR2 SASEGT. The CDR3 covers 13 residues. The CDR3 sequence is CASRIRQNTEAFF. In nucleotides, the CDR3 is TGTGCCAGCAGAATACGGCAGAACACTGAAGCTTTCTTT.

This clonotype has a handful of counts. This chain joins TRBV20-1 and TRBJ2-7; 7 bases agree with TRBD2. The CDR3 covers 13 residues. Germline V CDR1 and CDR2: DFQATT, SNEGSKA (reference sequence). J was trimmed by 7 bases and V by 6 bases; bases with no gene match: 12. CDR3 protein: CSASTSFATEQYF. CDR3 nucleotide sequence: TGCAGTGCCTCGACTAGCTTCGCTACTGAGCAGTACTTC.

The chain recombines TRBV28 with TRBJ2-1; 8 nucleotides match TRBD1. J was trimmed by 8 bases and V by 8 bases; bases with no gene match: 14. CDR3 length: 15 amino acids. CDR1 is MDHEN, CDR2 SYDVKM, per germline. CDR3 nucleotide sequence: TGTGCCAGCCCTAAGGGTCTCAACAGGGGGGATGAGCAGTTCTTC. This translates into CASPKGLNRGDEQFF. Combining the CDR3 with reference TRBV28 and TRBJ2-1 gives the whole variable domain DVKVTQSSRYLVKRTGEKVFLECVQDMDHENMFWYRQDPGLGLRLIYFSYDVKMKEKGDIPEGYSVSREKKERFSLILESASTNQTSMYLCASPKGLNRGDEQFFGPGTRLTVL.

V usage is TRBV6-6 and J usage is TRBJ1-2; no reliable D call. The length of the CDR3 is 13 residues. Looked up from germline, CDR1 is MNHNY and CDR2 is SVGAGI (reference sequence). Trimming pared 6 bases from V and 7 bases from J, leaving 15 bases between. For the CDR3, the DNA is TGTGCCAGCAGGCTTTTTCGAGAGTCTGGCTACACCTTC. Protein product: CASRLFRESGYTF.

There are a few counts of this clonotype. V gene TRBV6-2 or TRBV6-3 combines with J gene TRBJ1-5; 8 bases match TRBD1. The germline gives CDR1 MNHEY, CDR2 SVGEGT. The CDR3 is 15 residues long. Trimming cost V 5 bases and J 1 base; bases outside gene matches: 4. Here the CDR3 DNA reads TGTGCCAGCAGTCACTACAGGGGGAGCAATCAGCCCCAGCATTTT. This gives the protein CASSHYRGSNQPQHF.

This clonotype was picked up a small number of times. This chain connects TRBV20-1 to TRBJ1-1; 8 bases fit TRBD1. This CDR3 comprises 14 residues. CDR1 and CDR2 (germline): DFQATT, SNEGSKA (reference sequence). With 6 bases clipped from V and 7 bases from J, the junction kept 13 bases outside the gene matches. The CDR3 reads CSATSGAGGGEAFF. DNA for the CDR3: TGCAGTGCCACAAGTGGGGCAGGGGGCGGTGAAGCTTTCTTT.